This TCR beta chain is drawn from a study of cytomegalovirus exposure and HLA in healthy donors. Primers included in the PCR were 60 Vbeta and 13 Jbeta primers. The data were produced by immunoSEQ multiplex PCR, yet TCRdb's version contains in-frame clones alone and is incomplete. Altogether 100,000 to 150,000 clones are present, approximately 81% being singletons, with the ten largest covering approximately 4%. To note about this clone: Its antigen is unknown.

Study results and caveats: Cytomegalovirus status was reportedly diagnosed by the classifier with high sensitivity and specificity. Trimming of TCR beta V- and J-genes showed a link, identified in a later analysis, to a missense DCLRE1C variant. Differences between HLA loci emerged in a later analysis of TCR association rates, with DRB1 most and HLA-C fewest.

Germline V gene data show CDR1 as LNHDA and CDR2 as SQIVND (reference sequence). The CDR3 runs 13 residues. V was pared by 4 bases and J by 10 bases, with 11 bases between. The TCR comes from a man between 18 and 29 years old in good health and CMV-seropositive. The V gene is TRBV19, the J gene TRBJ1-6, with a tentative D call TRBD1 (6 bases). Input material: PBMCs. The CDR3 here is CASSSWGGSPLHF. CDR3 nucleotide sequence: TGTGCCAGTAGTAGTTGGGGGGGCTCACCCCTCCACTTT.